A selection of T cell receptor beta chains follows, all from one sample in a study of T cells in Graves' hyperthyroidism and ophthalmopathy. Using its own MiXCR run on the multiplex PCR reads, TCRdb lists one record per CDR3 protein. The sample contains around 660,000 distinct CDR3 sequences, 40% to 55% of which appear only once. The sample was peripheral blood or thyroid tissue (not recorded which). Receptors originate from an adult man with Graves' disease, either hyperthyroidism or ophthalmopathy (not recorded which). Both conserved end residues are part of each CDR3. D genes are given only for firm matches. Size values are once, few and many counts, or a class for expanded clones, and some rows have none.

j_gene: TRBJ1-1; v_gene: TRBV7-2; d_gene: NA; abundance: NA; len: 13; CDR3aa: CASSVLRDTEAFF; CDR3nt: TGTGCCAGCAGCGTCCTCAGGGATACTGAAGCTTTCTTT
j_gene: TRBJ1-4; v_gene: TRBV7-9; d_gene: NA; abundance: few; len: 15; CDR3aa: CASSDLRGGHEKLFF; CDR3nt: TGTGCCAGTTCCGACCTCAGGGGTGGACATGAAAAACTGTTTTTT
j_gene: TRBJ2-1; v_gene: TRBV14; d_gene: TRBD2; abundance: NA; len: 16; CDR3aa: CASSHVGGSSYNEQFF; CDR3nt: TGTGCCAGCAGCCACGTCGGGGGGAGCTCCTACAATGAGCAGTTCTTC
j_gene: TRBJ2-5; v_gene: TRBV10-3; d_gene: TRBD2; abundance: NA; len: 13; CDR3aa: CAIASGVQETQYF; CDR3nt: TGTGCCATCGCTAGCGGGGTTCAAGAGACCCAGTACTTC
j_gene: TRBJ1-2; v_gene: TRBV29-1; d_gene: NA; abundance: NA; len: 13; CDR3aa: CSVDRGRAYGYTF; CDR3nt: TGCAGCGTTGATAGGGGCAGGGCCTATGGCTACACCTTC
j_gene: TRBJ1-1; v_gene: TRBV20-1; d_gene: TRBD1; abundance: NA; len: 14; CDR3aa: CSASPGQPRTEAFF; CDR3nt: TGCAGTGCTAGCCCGGGACAGCCGAGGACTGAAGCTTTCTTT
j_gene: TRBJ1-2; v_gene: TRBV7-3; d_gene: NA; abundance: NA; len: 12; CDR3aa: CASSAVNNGYTF; CDR3nt: TGTGCCAGCAGCGCAGTTAATAATGGCTACACCTTC
j_gene: TRBJ1-1; v_gene: TRBV19; d_gene: NA; abundance: few; len: 13; CDR3aa: CASSTPRNTEAFF; CDR3nt: TGTGCCAGTAGTACACCCAGGAACACTGAAGCTTTCTTT
j_gene: TRBJ1-1; v_gene: TRBV7-9; d_gene: NA; abundance: once; len: 14; CDR3aa: CASSVRRVNTEAFF; CDR3nt: TGTGCCAGCAGCGTTAGGAGAGTGAACACTGAAGCTTTCTTT
j_gene: TRBJ2-5; v_gene: TRBV6-5; d_gene: NA; abundance: NA; len: 17; CDR3aa: CASSYSRASRPQETQYF; CDR3nt: TGTGCCAGCAGTTACTCGAGGGCTAGCCGGCCTCAAGAGACCCAGTACTTC
j_gene: TRBJ1-2; v_gene: TRBV29-1; d_gene: TRBD1; abundance: NA; len: 11; CDR3aa: CSIDRANGYTF; CDR3nt: TGCAGCATTGACAGGGCTAATGGCTACACCTTC
j_gene: TRBJ1-1; v_gene: TRBV5-1; d_gene: NA; abundance: NA; len: 15; CDR3aa: CASSLEGGPRAEAFF; CDR3nt: TGCGCCAGCAGCTTGGAAGGGGGACCAAGAGCTGAAGCTTTCTTT
j_gene: TRBJ1-2; v_gene: TRBV11-2; d_gene: TRBD1; abundance: NA; len: 12; CDR3aa: CASSVGQGRYTF; CDR3nt: TGTGCCAGCAGCGTGGGACAGGGCCGCTACACCTTC
j_gene: TRBJ2-3; v_gene: TRBV24-1; d_gene: NA; abundance: few; len: 15; CDR3aa: CATSPGVIGTDTQYF; CDR3nt: TGTGCCACCAGCCCCGGGGTCATCGGCACAGATACGCAGTATTTT
j_gene: TRBJ2-7; v_gene: TRBV29-1; d_gene: NA; abundance: NA; len: 12; CDR3aa: CSAGESSYEQYF; CDR3nt: TGCAGCGCGGGAGAGAGCTCCTACGAGCAGTACTTC
j_gene: TRBJ2-7; v_gene: TRBV20-1; d_gene: TRBD2; abundance: few; len: 14; CDR3aa: CSGRTSGGTYEQYF; CDR3nt: TGCAGTGGCCGGACTAGCGGGGGGACCTACGAGCAGTACTTC
j_gene: TRBJ2-7; v_gene: TRBV29-1; d_gene: NA; abundance: NA; len: 9; CDR3aa: CSSEQGLYF; CDR3nt: TGCAGCAGTGAACAGGGACTGTACTTC
j_gene: TRBJ2-2; v_gene: TRBV10-3; d_gene: NA; abundance: NA; len: 13; CDR3aa: CAIKQQGAGELFF; CDR3nt: TGTGCCATCAAGCAACAGGGAGCCGGGGAGCTGTTTTTT
j_gene: TRBJ1-1; v_gene: TRBV2; d_gene: TRBD1; abundance: NA; len: 14; CDR3aa: CANTRDRANTEAFF; CDR3nt: TGTGCCAACACTCGGGACAGGGCGAACACTGAAGCCTTCTTT
j_gene: TRBJ2-7; v_gene: TRBV6-5; d_gene: NA; abundance: NA; len: 15; CDR3aa: CASSETIGAGHEQYF; CDR3nt: TGTGCCAGCAGTGAAACAATCGGGGCGGGCCACGAGCAGTACTTC
j_gene: TRBJ1-2; v_gene: TRBV5-1; d_gene: NA; abundance: few; len: 15; CDR3aa: CASRLSGQTSYGYTF; CDR3nt: TGCGCCAGCAGGCTTTCCGGACAGACTTCCTATGGCTACACCTTC
j_gene: TRBJ1-1; v_gene: TRBV29-1; d_gene: TRBD1; abundance: few; len: 15; CDR3aa: CSAEAPGQGKAEAFF; CDR3nt: TGCAGCGCCGAGGCCCCTGGACAGGGAAAAGCTGAAGCTTTCTTT
j_gene: TRBJ2-7; v_gene: TRBV5-6; d_gene: NA; abundance: many; len: 13; CDR3aa: CASSSTGTYEQYF; CDR3nt: TGTGCCAGCAGTTCCACAGGGACCTACGAGCAGTACTTC
j_gene: TRBJ1-2; v_gene: TRBV7-9; d_gene: NA; abundance: many; len: 13; CDR3aa: CASSLEGLRGYTF; CDR3nt: TGTGCCAGCAGCTTAGAGGGACTTCGTGGCTACACCTTC
j_gene: TRBJ2-7; v_gene: TRBV7-2; d_gene: TRBD2; abundance: few; len: 16; CDR3aa: CASSFNFAGGAYEQYF; CDR3nt: TGTGCCAGCAGCTTTAATTTCGCGGGAGGGGCCTACGAGCAGTACTTC
j_gene: TRBJ1-1; v_gene: TRBV10-3; d_gene: NA; abundance: NA; len: 17; CDR3aa: CAISEGQTGLSGTEAFF; CDR3nt: TGTGCCATCAGTGAGGGGCAAACAGGGTTATCGGGCACTGAAGCTTTCTTT
j_gene: TRBJ2-5; v_gene: TRBV20-1; d_gene: NA; abundance: NA; len: 13; CDR3aa: CSARDLGGEPQYF; CDR3nt: TGCAGTGCTAGAGATTTGGGGGGCGAGCCCCAGTACTTC
j_gene: TRBJ2-2; v_gene: TRBV10-3; d_gene: NA; abundance: NA; len: 13; CDR3aa: CAISDPVTGELFF; CDR3nt: TGTGCCATCAGTGACCCAGTGACAGGGGAGCTGTTTTTT